This T cell receptor beta chain emerged from a study of control samples from healthy donors and cancer patients. Using immunoSEQ multiplex PCR, the repertoire was profiled, and TCRdb retains in-frame clones only, with some absent. Of 130,000 or so clones listed, 92% are singletons. Germline loops: CDR1 WNHNN, CDR2 SYGVQD (reference sequence). The CDR3 extends over 13 amino acids. Trimming cost V 4 bases and J 5 bases, with 11 bases left between them. Sequencing was performed on blood. This chain uses TRBV10-1 with TRBJ1-1, with D perhaps matching TRBD1 (5 bases). The origin of this receptor is a man younger than 35 in good health. The CDR3 reads CASSVWGTTEAFF. The DNA for the CDR3 is TGCGCCAGCAGTGTTTGGGGCACGACTGAAGCTTTCTTT.